This T cell receptor (beta chain) was sequenced in a study of T cells expressing NK-cell markers. The CDR3 sequence is 11 residues long. CDR1 is MNHEY and CDR2 is SVGEGT in the germline V gene. TCRdb re-called the 5' RACE reads; every CDR3 protein appears as one record, without DNA. The sample has some 500,000 distinct CDR3 sequences, and its top ten clones hold almost 1.5%. The genes are TRBV6-2 or TRBV6-3 and TRBJ2-7; TCRdb's D call of TRBD1 is untestable without DNA. The sequence was collected from a woman aged 50 to 60 in good health. The material sequenced was blood T cells: a sorted CD56 or NKG2C T cell subset, CD4+ or CD8+ T cells, or bulk PBMC T cells (not recorded which). The CDR3 sequence: CASSYGAGEYF.